The next 28 T cell receptor beta chains were all read from a single sample in a study of blood T cell repertoires in COVID-19. Clones were sequenced by immunoSEQ multiplex PCR, and TCRdb holds only the in-frame ones, with some missing. The profile shows 110,000 or so clones, 80% to 90% of them singletons. Material: peripheral blood. The receptors originated from a man between 65 and 85 years old with active or convalescent COVID-19.

In this sample, this clone turned up once. This chain joins TRBV25-1 and TRBJ2-1; TRBD1 matches 7 bases. CDR1 is MGHDK, CDR2 SYGVNS, per germline. V lost 3 bases and J lost 3; bases outside the gene matches: 8. The CDR3 is 16 residues long. The CDR3 DNA is TGTGCCAGCAGTGACACCGGGACAGCGAACTACAATGAGCAGTTCTTC. This translates into CASSDTGTANYNEQFF. The variable domain in full, with the rest retrieved from reference TRBV25-1 and TRBJ2-1, is EADIYQTPRYLVIGTGKKITLECSQTMGHDKMYWYQQDPGMELHLIHYSYGVNSTEKGDLSSESTVSRIRTEHFPLTLESARPSHTSQYLCASSDTGTANYNEQFFGPGTRLTVL.

This chain connects TRBV29-1 to TRBJ2-7, with a tentative D call TRBD1 (5 bases). The CDR3 contains 11 residues. V lost 4 bases, J lost 5 bases, and 9 bases lay in between. Germline V lookup: CDR1 SQVTM, CDR2 ANQGSEA. CDR3 coding DNA: TGCAGCGTTGGCAGGGTCAACGAGCAGTACTTC. The encoded protein is CSVGRVNEQYF.

For this clone: The germline gene is not matched at one end of the junction; a read error may be the cause. The V call is TRBV7-7, the J call TRBJ2-2, with 10 bases matching TRBD2. The CDR3 extends over 15 amino acids. Germline CDR1 is SSHAT and CDR2 is FNYEAQ (reference sequence). CDR3 in DNA: TGTGCTAGCAGCCCCCAGCTAGCGGGAGCCGGGGAGCTGTTTTTT. Protein: CASSPQLAGAGELFF.

The chain carries TRBV7-2 and TRBJ1-5; 10 bases line up with TRBD1. The trim removed 5 bases at V and 4 bases at J, leaving 5 bases unmatched. Germline V gene lookup returns CDR1 SGHTA and CDR2 FQGNSA. The CDR3 extends over 15 amino acids. The CDR3 sequence: CASSQGTGVNQPQHF. The CDR3 coding sequence is TGTGCCAGCAGCCAAGGGACAGGGGTTAATCAGCCCCAGCATTTT.

The rearrangement links TRBV11-2 to TRBJ2-5, with TRBD1 matching 9 bases. The CDR3 is made up of 13 amino acids. Germline V lookup: CDR1 SGHAT, CDR2 FQNNGV. Unmatched junction bases numbered 2, after V lost 4 bases and J lost 5 bases. CDR3 sequence (DNA): TGTGCCAGCAGCTGGACAGGGGAGGAGACCCAGTACTTC. Protein sequence: CASSWTGEETQYF.

The chain carries TRBV6-5 and TRBJ2-2; no definite D call. Per the germline V gene, CDR1 is MNHEY and CDR2 is SVGAGI. This CDR3 is 15 amino acids long. Trimming pared 7 bases from V and 7 bases from J, leaving 19 bases between. CDR3 sequence reads: CASNPDWVNGGELFF. CDR3 DNA: TGTGCCAGCAATCCAGACTGGGTTAATGGCGGGGAGCTGTTTTTT.

The chain links TRBV27 to TRBJ2-7; 11 positions match TRBD1. CDR1 and CDR2 from the germline V gene are MNHEY and SMNVEV (reference sequence). V shed 1 base and J 3 bases; nucleotides not matched to a gene: 8. The CDR3 contains 17 residues. The CDR3 protein is CASSLYPGQGARYEQYF. The CDR3 DNA reads TGTGCCAGCAGTTTATACCCCGGACAGGGGGCTCGCTACGAGCAGTACTTC.

This clone was seen a single time. The rearrangement links TRBV21-1 to TRBJ1-4; the DNA was not used to check the table's D call, TRBD1. TRBV21-1 is flagged as a pseudogene. The CDR3 consists of 13 residues. CDR3 in DNA: TGTGCCACGCCAGACAGGCCTAATGAAAAACTGTTTTTT. As protein: CATPDRPNEKLFF.

The chain has TRBV2 and TRBJ1-3; TRBD1 is a possible D gene (5 bases). The CDR3 loop spans 16 amino acids. V dropped 5 bases and J dropped 0 bases, with 14 bases sitting between them. In germline, CDR1 is SNHLY, CDR2 FYNNEI. CDR3 amino acids: CASSPDSVISGNTIYF. The CDR3 nucleotides read TGTGCCAGCAGTCCCGACAGCGTGATCTCTGGAAACACCATATATTTT.

The chain employs TRBV7-9 and TRBJ2-3; possible D gene TRBD2, 5 bases. The length of the CDR3 is 15 residues. The V end lost 5 bases, the J end lost 0 bases, and 12 bases lay between the germline ends. The germline V gene encodes CDR1 SEHNR and CDR2 FQNEAQ (reference sequence). The CDR3 DNA sequence: TGTGCCAGCAGCCCCGGCGGCGGGAGCACAGATACGCAGTATTTT. This translates into CASSPGGGSTDTQYF.

This clone was seen a handful of times. The J gene is TRBJ2-5, the V gene TRBV6-6; TRBD2 aligns across 8 bases. Germline CDR1 is MNHNY and CDR2 is SVGAGI (reference sequence). This CDR3 is 15 amino acids long. The J segment lost 5 bases and the V segment lost 8 bases, leaving 13 bases of the junction unmatched. This chain's CDR3 is CASRGSGGPQETQYF. DNA for the CDR3: TGTGCCAGCCGCGGATCGGGAGGGCCGCAGGAGACCCAGTACTTC.

This chain uses TRBV28 with TRBJ2-1, with TRBD1 identical over 8 bases. CDR3 length: 16 residues. Trimming cost V 2 bases and J 6 bases; bases outside gene matches: 9. Germline CDR1 MDHEN, CDR2 SYDVKM. In DNA, the CDR3 is TGTGCCAGCAGTTTAAGAGGCGGAACAGGGGGCAATGAGCAGTTCTTC. Its protein is CASSLRGGTGGNEQFF.

The chain combines TRBV24-1 with TRBJ2-4; TRBD1 might be the D (5 bases). Trimming stripped 3 bases from V and 8 bases from J, with 16 bases between. CDR1 is KGHDR and CDR2 is SFDVKD in the germline V gene. The CDR3 has 15 amino acids. The CDR3 is CATSDPKGLSDIQYF. The DNA for the CDR3 is TGTGCCACCAGTGATCCTAAGGGGTTATCCGACATTCAGTACTTC.

V and J are TRBV11-2 and TRBJ2-7, with TRBD2 matching 14 bases. The CDR3 contains 15 residues. The V gene end was trimmed by 5 bases and the J gene end by 7 bases; junction bases not matched to a gene: 7. Looked up from germline, CDR1 is SGHAT and CDR2 is FQNNGV. CDR3 sequence: CASSTQGLAGEEQYF. The CDR3 bases are TGTGCCAGCAGCACTCAGGGACTAGCGGGAGAGGAGCAGTACTTC. The complete variable domain, with remaining parts taken from reference TRBV11-2 and TRBJ2-7, reads EAGVAQSPRYKIIEKRQSVAFWCNPISGHATLYWYQQILGQGPKLLIQFQNNGVVDDSQLPKDRFSAERLKGVDSTLKIQPAKLEDSAVYLCASSTQGLAGEEQYFGPGTRLTVT.

V usage is TRBV2 and J usage is TRBJ1-5; 7 positions agree with TRBD1. This CDR3 is built from 14 residues. V lost 7 bases to trimming and J lost 9 bases; unmatched junction nucleotides: 12. Germline lookup yields CDR1 SNHLY and CDR2 FYNNEI. CDR3 residues: CASKTDRAQGPQHF. CDR3 nucleotides: TGTGCCAGCAAGACTGACAGGGCCCAGGGGCCCCAGCATTTT.

The chain joins TRBV6-5 to TRBJ1-4; no clear D gene. Trimming left V 9 bases short and J 2 bases short, with 16 bases between. Germline V gene data show CDR1 as MNHEY and CDR2 as SVGAGI. The CDR3 totals 15 residues. CDR3 sequence reads: CASLSNSGTNEKLFF. In DNA, the CDR3 is TGTGCCAGTTTATCAAACTCCGGGACTAATGAAAAACTGTTTTTT.

The chain recombines TRBV21-1 with TRBJ2-2; the D call of TRBD2 is as the table states it, not checked on the DNA. TRBV21-1 is marked as a pseudogene. This CDR3 contains 16 residues. The CDR3 reads CASSKVTSGSTGELFF. CDR3 bases: TGTGCCAGCAGCAAAGTGACTAGCGGGAGTACCGGGGAGCTGTTTTTT.

The CDR3 nucleotides read TGTGCCAGCAGTCCCTCGGACAGGAAAATTAATTCACCCCTCCACTTT. It specifies CASSPSDRKINSPLHF. The chain recombines TRBV28 with TRBJ1-6, with 7 bases lining up with TRBD1. Germline V gene data show CDR1 as MDHEN and CDR2 as SYDVKM. CDR3 length equals 16 residues. J was trimmed by 6 bases and V by 5 bases; bases with no gene match: 10.

The chain couples TRBV2 to TRBJ2-2, with TRBD2 matching over 11 bases. The length of the CDR3 is 15 residues. The V segment lost 6 bases and the J segment 5 bases; nucleotides outside the gene matches: 5. Germline V lookup: CDR1 SNHLY, CDR2 FYNNEI. CDR3 DNA sequence: TGTGCCAGCAGCATCGGACTAGCGGGTACCGGGGAGCTGTTTTTT. Amino acid sequence: CASSIGLAGTGELFF. Complete variable domain (other parts from reference TRBV2 and TRBJ2-2): EPEVTQTPSHQVTQMGQEVILRCVPISNHLYFYWYRQILGQKVEFLVSFYNNEISEKSEIFDDQFSVERPDGSNFTLKIRSTKLEDSAMYFCASSIGLAGTGELFFGEGSRLTVL.

The chain has TRBV28 and TRBJ1-2; 7 bases line up with TRBD1. V was clipped by 8 bases and J by 7 bases; unmatched bases: 4. The CDR3 extends over 11 amino acids. In germline, CDR1 is MDHEN, CDR2 SYDVKM. For the CDR3, the DNA is TGTGCCAGCCAGGGGGATTCTGGCTACACCTTC. Translating gives CASQGDSGYTF.

This chain uses TRBV27 with TRBJ2-7; 10 nucleotides line up with TRBD1. The trim removed 5 bases at V and 2 bases at J, leaving 9 bases unmatched. The V gene's germline CDR1 is MNHEY and CDR2 SMNVEV (reference sequence). This CDR3 contains 16 residues. CDR3 DNA sequence: TGTGCCAGCAGTGCCCCGGGACAGGGGCATACCTACGAGCAGTACTTC. This gives the protein CASSAPGQGHTYEQYF.

The chain joins TRBV6-1 to TRBJ1-4; 7 nucleotides align to TRBD1. J lost 8 bases, V lost 4 bases, and 16 bases had no gene match. This CDR3 contains 17 residues. The germline V gene encodes CDR1 MNHNS and CDR2 SASEGT. In DNA, the CDR3 is TGTGCCAGCAGTGGGCTACCTACAGGGGTCGGTCGCGAAAAACTGTTTTTT. This gives the protein CASSGLPTGVGREKLFF.

The V and J genes are TRBV2 and TRBJ2-7, with a weak D call TRBD2 (7 bases). CDR1 SNHLY and CDR2 FYNNEI come from the germline V gene. The V end was cut by 7 bases, the J end by 2 bases, with 18 bases between. This CDR3 has 15 residues. CDR3 residues: CASTPEGGGTYEQYF. The DNA for the CDR3 is TGTGCCAGCACTCCCGAAGGGGGGGGGACCTACGAGCAGTACTTC.

V usage is TRBV28 and J usage is TRBJ2-7; unclear D gene. Germline CDR1 and CDR2: MDHEN and SYDVKM. V lost 6 bases, J lost 0 bases, and 9 bases lay in between. The CDR3 sequence is 13 residues long. The CDR3 spells CASRTSSSYEQYF. The CDR3 DNA reads as TGTGCCAGCAGAACTTCAAGCTCCTACGAGCAGTACTTC.

This clone is a singleton in its sample. The J gene is TRBJ2-5, the V gene TRBV7-6; a weak D match, TRBD2 (5 bases). The CDR3 is 15 amino acids. Germline lookup yields CDR1 SGHVS and CDR2 FNYEAQ. V gave up 3 bases and J gave up 5 bases, with 16 bases separating them. The CDR3 here is CASSFRLARRETQYF. Written as DNA, the CDR3 is TGTGCCAGCAGCTTCCGACTCGCCCGGAGGGAGACCCAGTACTTC.

The rearrangement uses TRBV11-3 and TRBJ1-3; D gene ambiguous. The V gene lost 6 bases and the J gene lost 0 bases, with 3 bases spanning the gap. The CDR3 contains 12 residues. Germline CDR1 reads SGHNT; CDR2 reads YENEEA. The chain's CDR3 is CASSYSGNTIYF. The CDR3 region has the DNA TGTGCCAGCAGTTACTCTGGAAACACCATATATTTT.

The chain links TRBV3-1 (or the pseudogene TRBV3-2) to TRBJ2-2, with 7 bases matching TRBD2. The ends lost 1 base at V and 1 base at J; junction bases unmatched: 12. The CDR3 has 19 amino acids. CDR1 and CDR2 from the germline V gene are LGHDT and YNNKEL (reference sequence). Written as DNA, the CDR3 is TGTGCCAGCAGCCAAGGCCCAACACGCGGGGGTGGGAACACCGGGGAGCTGTTTTTT. This gives the protein CASSQGPTRGGGNTGELFF.

The chain couples TRBV27 to TRBJ1-6; D gene unclear. This CDR3 is 14 amino acids long. Trimming stripped 5 bases from V and 0 bases from J, with 5 bases between. Germline assignment: CDR1 MNHEY and CDR2 SMNVEV (reference sequence). CDR3 region: CASSPSSYNSPLHF. CDR3 sequence (DNA): TGTGCCAGCAGTCCGAGCTCCTATAATTCACCCCTCCACTTT.